The clone carrying this T cell receptor (beta chain) came up a few times. Antigen specificity is unknown. TCR beta cDNA libraries had unique molecular identifiers. Roughly 510,000 cDNA molecules were recovered from an input of about 0.95 to 11 million T cells. TCRdb fed the PCR reads into MiXCR, producing one record per CDR3 protein. In the table there are about 810,000 distinct CDR3 sequences, about 57% of which are singletons. The source of the sample is a study of post-analysis software for immune sequencing data. About the study: Clinical courses comprised relapsing-remitting, secondary progressive and progressive-relapsing multiple sclerosis.

CDR1 is LGHDT, CDR2 YNNKEL, per germline (reference sequence). This CDR3 is 16 amino acids long. The V end was cut by 0 bases, the J end by 1 base, with 13 bases between. Notes on the study in general: TRBV5-6, TRBV5-1 and TRBV20-1 belonged to a set of roughly five TRBV segments that were more frequent in patients than controls. Samples from one preparation batch, clustered by F measure, grouped strongly together. Multiple sclerosis patients showed significantly lower normalized Chao1 diversity than controls did.

The TCR was taken from a girl aged 10-17 years with multiple sclerosis. V gene TRBV3-1 combines with J gene TRBJ2-7, with D unclear. Specimen: blood. The CDR3 region is CASSQDSFPKSYEQYF. CDR3 sequence (DNA): TGTGCCAGCAGCCAAGATTCGTTCCCCAAATCCTACGAGCAGTACTTC.